This entry lists 14 T cell receptor beta chains sequenced from one sample in a study of CD8 T cells in ankylosing spondylitis. TCRdb ran MiXCR on the 5' RACE reads and lists one entry per CDR3 protein. The sample has tens of thousands of distinct CDR3 sequences, 6.2% seen once. The sequencing sample was made of synovial fluid, either unsorted or a sorted T cell fraction (not recorded which). The origin of the receptors is a male donor with ankylosing spondylitis.

This clonotype was observed a handful of times. This chain connects TRBV20-1 to TRBJ2-7, with 7 bases matching TRBD2. The J segment lost 9 bases and the V segment lost 2 bases, leaving 16 bases of the junction unmatched. CDR1 is DFQATT, CDR2 SNEGSKA, per germline (reference sequence). CDR3 length: 15 amino acids. CDR3 protein: CSARPLRAGKGSQYF. The CDR3 nucleotides read TGCAGTGCTAGACCTCTGCGAGCGGGGAAAGGCTCGCAGTACTTC.

In its sample, this clonotype was seen many times. The rearrangement uses TRBV4-3 and TRBJ2-5, with D perhaps matching TRBD1 (7 bases). CDR1 is LGHNA and CDR2 is YSLEER in the germline V gene. The CDR3 runs 16 residues. Trimming removed 1 base at V and 3 bases at J, with 15 bases between. CDR3 sequence (DNA): TGCGCCAGCAGCCAAGGATTAGGCAGGGGGGAAGAGACCCAGTACTTC. Its protein product is CASSQGLGRGEETQYF.

This clonotype has a count of ten or more. V and J are TRBV7-3 and TRBJ2-1; the D gene is possibly TRBD1 (6 bases). The CDR3 extends over 16 amino acids. Germline V gives CDR1 SGHTA, CDR2 FQGTGA. V was shortened by 0 bases and J by 7 bases, with 16 bases between the two germline ends. CDR3 in amino acids: CASSLTRDKGKNEQFF. The CDR3 bases are TGTGCCAGCAGCTTAACCCGGGACAAGGGGAAGAATGAGCAGTTCTTC.

Concerning this clonotype: A read error may produce the germline difference seen at one junction end. The gene calls are TRBV4-2 and TRBJ2-3, with 7 bases identical to TRBD1. The CDR3 is 14 amino acids. Germline assignment: CDR1 LGHNA and CDR2 YNFKEQ. The CDR3, as DNA: TGTGTCAGCAGCTACGGACAGGACACAGATACGCAGTATTTT. This encodes CVSSYGQDTDTQYF.

This clonotype has just one count. J is TRBJ2-3 and V is TRBV7-2; 10 bases align to TRBD1. V was clipped by 5 bases and J by 4 bases; unmatched bases: 6. Germline V gives CDR1 SGHTA, CDR2 FQGNSA. This CDR3 has 15 residues. This chain's CDR3 is CASSPRDRGSDTQYF. The CDR3 DNA reads TGTGCCAGCAGCCCACGGGACAGGGGTTCAGATACGCAGTATTTT.

There are many counts of this clonotype. The chain carries TRBV4-3 and TRBJ2-2, with 11 positions matching TRBD2. Trimming removed 3 bases from V and 7 bases from J; junction bases left unmatched: 10. There are 17 residues in the CDR3. Germline V gives CDR1 LGHNA, CDR2 YSLEER. The chain's CDR3 is CASSQGTSGGRGGELFF. CDR3 bases: TGCGCCAGCAGCCAGGGTACTAGCGGGGGACGAGGCGGGGAGCTGTTTTTT.

The chain uses TRBV15 and TRBJ2-7, with TRBD2 matching over 13 bases. Trimming took 5 bases from V and 6 from J; bases not matched to a gene: 7. The CDR3 contains 15 residues. The V gene's germline CDR1 is LNHNV and CDR2 YYDKDF (reference sequence). This CDR3 is CATSAGLAGVGEQYF. The CDR3 nucleotides are TGTGCCACCAGCGCCGGACTAGCGGGAGTGGGCGAGCAGTACTTC.

In this sample, this clonotype turned up many times. The genes are TRBV21-1 and TRBJ2-2; the table names TRBD2, a call not compared with the DNA. TRBV21-1 is noted as a pseudogene. This CDR3 contains 17 residues. In nucleotides, the CDR3 is TGTGCCAGCAGCAAAGAGGGCAGGACCTCGAACACCGGGGAGCTGTTTTTT. This codes for CASSKEGRTSNTGELFF.

This clonotype was found many times. CDR3: CSVGDRVTEAFF. The CDR3 DNA sequence: TGCAGCGTTGGCGACAGGGTCACTGAAGCTTTCTTT. The genes are TRBV29-1 and TRBJ1-1; 7 positions agree with TRBD1. Germline values: CDR1 SQVTM, CDR2 ANQGSEA. This CDR3 region has 12 residues. The V gene end was trimmed by 4 bases and the J gene end by 4 bases; junction bases not matched to a gene: 3.

The V and J genes are TRBV15 and TRBJ2-3; possibly TRBD2 for D (5 bases). Germline lookup yields CDR1 LNHNV and CDR2 YYDKDF (reference sequence). The CDR3 is made up of 13 amino acids. Trimming cost V 9 bases and J 1 base, with 11 bases left between them. The CDR3 DNA is TGTGCCACTAGACGGGGAGGCACAGATACGCAGTATTTT. This sequence encodes CATRRGGTDTQYF.

This clonotype has a count of ten or more. The V gene is TRBV20-1, the J gene TRBJ1-5; weak D call: TRBD1 (6 bases). V was cut by 6 bases and J by 5 bases, with 17 bases left in between. The CDR3 is 14 residues long. Germline loops: CDR1 DFQATT, CDR2 SNEGSKA (reference sequence). DNA for the CDR3: TGCAGTGCCGTCAGGGGCATGATGGATCAGCCCCAGCATTTT. It is translated as CSAVRGMMDQPQHF.

This clonotype was seen repeatedly, ten times or more. The chain combines TRBV7-9 with TRBJ2-2; 7 positions agree with TRBD2. The V gene end was trimmed by 5 bases and the J gene end by 5 bases; junction bases not matched to a gene: 5. CDR3 size: 14 residues. The V gene's germline CDR1 is SEHNR and CDR2 FQNEAQ (reference sequence). This CDR3 is CASSASGQTGELFF. For the CDR3, the DNA is TGTGCCAGCAGCGCTAGCGGCCAGACCGGGGAGCTGTTTTTT.

V is TRBV28 and J is TRBJ1-1; D gene uncertain. Germline V gene data show CDR1 as MDHEN and CDR2 as SYDVKM. This CDR3 contains 11 residues. V gave up 1 base and J gave up 7 bases, with 4 bases separating them. The CDR3 bases are TGTGCCAGCAGTTTATACCTTGAAGCTTTCTTT. Protein product: CASSLYLEAFF.

This clonotype was seen more than once but under ten times. The chain recombines TRBV11-2 with TRBJ1-5; 7 bases map to TRBD1. CDR3 length: 16 amino acids. The V gene's germline CDR1 is SGHAT and CDR2 FQNNGV. V dropped 1 base and J dropped 2; count of bases not matched to a gene: 5. The CDR3 sequence is CASSLGGGQRNQPQHF. The CDR3 DNA reads as TGTGCCAGCAGCTTAGGGGGGGGACAGCGCAATCAGCCCCAGCATTTT.